This T cell receptor beta chain was recovered during a study of MAIT cells during Salmonella Paratyphi A infection (dated by TCRdb to about 2017). What the authors observed across the whole study: The availability of volunteer samples limited the sample sizes, but these sizes were considered adequate to detect differences between groups. MAIT TRBV usage was oligoclonal, favouring TRBV20 and TRBV6, and appeared unchanged by infection. Compared with healthy controls, diagnosed volunteers had more expansion or contraction among the top five MAIT clonotypes (0.53 versus 0.13), a finding that suggests the repertoire is reshaped by infection.

A note on this clonotype: Its antigen is not yet known. Without the conserved terminal phenylalanine or tryptophan, this CDR3 likely stems from a read error. No DNA is shown, since the ends of the CDR3 on it are uncertain; the CDR3 is the one TCRdb lists.

Ends included, the CDR3 has 17 residues. The germline V gene (reference sequence) sets CDR1 to DFQATT and CDR2 to SNEGSKA. What the time point label conveys for this sample: healthy control second sampling, 21 days after first. Using flow cytometry, MAIT cells, defined as Valpha7.2+ CD161+ T cells, were identified and sorted. Laboratory volunteers or leukocyte cones from the national blood and transplant service were used as healthy adult controls. For RNA extraction, between about 5,000 and 11,000 MAIT cells from each sample were sorted straight into RNAqueous-Micro lysis buffer. Unchallenged healthy controls were sampled twice, less than 25 days apart, as a control for MAIT repertoire stability. Lymphoprep gradient centrifugation was used to isolate peripheral blood mononuclear cells from blood samples and leukocyte cones. A BD FACSAria Fusion or BD FACSAria III sorter was used for cell sorting.

The library was obtained by 5' RACE. Two rounds of PCR with Phusion High-Fidelity polymerase amplified TCRbeta, with sample-specific barcodes added in the primers. To build the TCRbeta libraries, template-switch cDNA synthesis was carried out using SMARTScribe reverse transcriptase along with a TRBC-specific primer. The barcoded samples were pooled and then prepared using the NEBNext Ultra DNA Library Prep Kit for Illumina. Sequencing of the libraries took place on an Illumina MiSeq using the MiSeq reagent kit v2, 300 cycles. As for the authors' bioinformatics: Jemultiplexer demultiplexed the reads by barcode, and MiTCR with default parameters aligned the reads. Non-functional sequences were removed with VDJtools, and each clonotype was defined by its amino acid sequence, with frequencies calculated from the assigned sequence reads. In the clonal space homeostasis analysis, clonotypes were binned by frequency as over-represented (0.05-1), large, medium and small. Using fastp at Q25 and MiXCR, TCRdb reprocessed the public reads and kept productive beta chains. Rows matching on CDR3 protein sequence are summarized as one entry with the most common DNA and genes. These V and J calls are TCRdb output, not the study's own analysis. Within this sample are roughly 700 distinct CDR3 sequences, with about 42% of them counted one time only. The top ten constitute about 57% of the sample.

In this chain, TRBV20-1 is recombined with TRBJ1-1; the table assigns TRBD1, which was not confirmed against the DNA. This clonotype originated in an adult in good health. Sequenced sample: MAIT cells from blood. CDR3 sequence: CSARVLDEGAKGTEEGV.